The entry below describes one T cell receptor (beta chain). The sample is drawn from a study of blood T cell repertoires in COVID-19. The CDR3 has 13 residues. With 11 bases clipped from V and 4 bases from J, the junction kept 6 bases outside the gene matches. Germline V gene data show CDR1 as SEHNR and CDR2 as FQNEAQ (reference sequence). Authors' analysis steps: How many nucleated cells were present was estimated from reference gene primer amplification. Assay used: immunoSEQ multiplex PCR; TCRdb lists only in-frame clones, some missing. The D gene and trimming were derived from the DNA, and the V and J assignments and clone size from that table. This sample yields some 230,000 clones, of which roughly 80% are seen a single time; just under 7.5% belongs to the top ten.

Input material: peripheral blood. The sequence came from a woman between 50 and 59 years old with acute or convalescent COVID-19. The chain combines TRBV7-9 with TRBJ2-7, with 12 bases aligning to TRBD1. CDR3 nucleotide sequence: TGTGCCGTTGGGACAGGGGGCACGTACGAGCAGTACTTC. Its translation is CAVGTGGTYEQYF.